This passage covers 27 T cell receptor beta chains from one sample sequenced in a study of blood T cell repertoires in COVID-19. Repertoires were generated with immunoSEQ multiplex PCR, while TCRdb's copy carries only in-frame clones and drops some. The sample lists 150,000 to 200,000 clones; 85% to 95% were seen once. Sequenced input: peripheral blood. All receptors derive from a woman in her 50s with acute or convalescent COVID-19.

The chain joins TRBV5-1 to TRBJ2-7; TRBD1 matches at 7 bases. This CDR3 comprises 15 residues. The germline gives CDR1 SGHRS, CDR2 YFSETQ. V lost 4 bases, J lost 2 bases, and 9 bases stayed unmatched. The chain's CDR3 is CASSSGGTATYEQYF. DNA for the CDR3: TGCGCCAGCAGCAGTGGTGGGACAGCCACCTACGAGCAGTACTTC.

The gene calls are TRBV25-1 and TRBJ2-2, with D possibly matching TRBD2 (6 bases). CDR3 size: 14 residues. V was trimmed by 7 bases and J by 1 base, leaving 10 bases between them. Per the germline V gene, CDR1 is MGHDK and CDR2 is SYGVNS. The CDR3 nucleotides read TGTGCCAGCATGGGACTGTTGAACACCGGGGAGCTGTTTTTT. Translating gives CASMGLLNTGELFF.

The V and J genes are TRBV30 and TRBJ1-1; a possible D gene is TRBD1 (5 bases). The CDR3 covers 13 residues. Per germline, CDR1 GTSNPN and CDR2 SVGIG (reference sequence). Trimming took off 2 bases at V and 2 bases at J, with 9 bases between the two ends. The CDR3 spells CAWSRTTNTEAFF. The CDR3 nucleotides are TGTGCCTGGAGTCGGACAACAAACACTGAAGCTTTCTTT.

The V gene is TRBV27, the J gene TRBJ2-7; 8 nucleotides line up with TRBD1. V was pared by 3 bases and J by 1 base, with 5 bases of the junction left unmatched. The CDR3 runs to 15 residues. The germline V gene has CDR1 MNHEY and CDR2 SMNVEV (reference sequence). CDR3 in amino acids: CASSLTGVWSYEQYF. Here the CDR3 DNA reads TGTGCCAGCAGTTTGACAGGGGTATGGTCCTACGAGCAGTACTTC.

The chain carries TRBV7-8 and TRBJ1-3; D not resolved. The CDR3 contains 16 residues. The germline gives CDR1 SGHVS, CDR2 FQNEAQ. V lost 2 bases and J 0 bases, leaving 11 bases between the germline ends. CDR3 nucleotide sequence: TGTGCCAGCAGCTTATACGGTGATTCCTCTGGAAACACCATATATTTT. Translated, it gives CASSLYGDSSGNTIYF. Together with reference TRBV7-8 and TRBJ1-3, the CDR3 gives the full variable domain: GAGVSQSPRYKVAKRGQDVALRCDPISGHVSLFWYQQALGQGPEFLTYFQNEAQLDKSGLPSDRFFAERPEGSVSTLKIQRTQQEDSAVYLCASSLYGDSSGNTIYFGEGSWLTVV.

The chain employs TRBV2 and TRBJ1-5, with D maybe TRBD1 (6 bases). V was shortened by 8 bases and J by 6 bases, with 14 bases between the two germline ends. CDR1 and CDR2 from the germline V gene are SNHLY and FYNNEI. The length of the CDR3 is 13 residues. The CDR3 region is CASGRVRGQPQHF. In nucleotides, the CDR3 is TGTGCCAGCGGCAGGGTCAGGGGTCAGCCCCAGCATTTT. The full variable domain, its missing parts supplied by reference TRBV2 and TRBJ1-5, is EPEVTQTPSHQVTQMGQEVILRCVPISNHLYFYWYRQILGQKVEFLVSFYNNEISEKSEIFDDQFSVERPDGSNFTLKIRSTKLEDSAMYFCASGRVRGQPQHFGDGTRLSIL.

On this clone itself: One junction end disagrees with the germline gene, perhaps due to a read error. The gene calls are TRBV4-3 and TRBJ1-1; weak D call: TRBD1 (6 bases). Germline-derived CDR1 and CDR2 are LGHNA and YSLEER. The CDR3 runs 13 residues. This CDR3 is CASSQGQYTEAFF. In DNA, the CDR3 is TGCGCCAGCAGTCAAGGACAGTACACTGAAGCTTTCTTT.

The chain has TRBV28 and TRBJ1-5; a possible D gene is TRBD1 (6 bases). V gave up 2 bases and J gave up 1 base, with 12 bases separating them. The germline gives CDR1 MDHEN, CDR2 SYDVKM. The CDR3 runs 16 residues. Written as DNA, the CDR3 is TGTGCCAGCAGTTTACGGACAGTGGTAAGCAATCAGCCCCAGCATTTT. Residues: CASSLRTVVSNQPQHF.

The gene calls are TRBV27 and TRBJ2-1, with 8 bases matching TRBD1. Per germline, CDR1 MNHEY and CDR2 SMNVEV (reference sequence). The trim removed 3 bases at V and 6 bases at J, leaving 7 bases unmatched. The CDR3 runs to 15 residues. CDR3 DNA sequence: TGTGCCAGCAGTTTCTCCGGGACAGGTGTCAATGAGCAGTTCTTC. Translation: CASSFSGTGVNEQFF.

The V call is TRBV20-1, the J call TRBJ1-5; 7 bases agree with TRBD1. This CDR3 contains 14 residues. V lost 3 bases to trimming and J lost 4 bases; unmatched junction nucleotides: 6. From germline, CDR1 is DFQATT and CDR2 SNEGSKA (reference sequence). This chain's CDR3 is CSASPGQWNQPQHF. The DNA of the CDR3 is TGCAGTGCTAGTCCGGGACAGTGGAATCAGCCCCAGCATTTT.

The CDR3 loop reads CASSQSHGGPDTQYF. CDR3 sequence (DNA): TGTGCCAGCAGTCAATCTCACGGCGGGCCAGATACGCAGTATTTT. The chain uses TRBV7-3 and TRBJ2-3; D may be TRBD2 (5 bases). V was clipped by 6 bases and J by 4 bases, with 17 bases between them. In germline, CDR1 is SGHTA, CDR2 FQGTGA. The CDR3 length is 15 residues.

The J gene is TRBJ1-4, the V gene TRBV3-1 (or the pseudogene TRBV3-2), with TRBD1 identical over 7 bases. CDR3 length equals 14 residues. CDR1 is LGHDT, CDR2 YNNKEL, per germline (reference sequence). The J segment lost 4 bases and the V segment lost 9 bases, leaving 8 bases of the junction unmatched. The CDR3 DNA follows: TGTGCCAGTGCCCAAACAGGGGATAATGAAAAACTGTTTTTT. It translates to CASAQTGDNEKLFF.

Only one count was recorded for this clone. This rearrangement joins TRBV7-2 to TRBJ1-6; D perhaps matches TRBD1 (6 bases). Germline CDR1 is SGHTA and CDR2 is FQGNSA. Trimming took 2 bases from V and 6 from J, leaving 11 bases between them. The CDR3 loop spans 15 amino acids. The CDR3 sequence is CASSLNREINSPLHF. As DNA, the CDR3 is TGTGCCAGCAGCTTAAACAGGGAGATTAATTCACCCCTCCACTTT.

V gene TRBV13 combines with J gene TRBJ2-1, with D possibly TRBD2 on 6 matching bases. With 6 bases removed from V and 0 bases from J, the gap between germline ends came to 15 bases. Germline CDR1 PRHDT, CDR2 FYEKMQ (reference sequence). The CDR3 extends over 16 amino acids. The CDR3 DNA follows: TGTGCCAGCAGTTTGGAGGGGTTGAGCTCCTACAATGAGCAGTTCTTC. The encoded protein is CASSLEGLSSYNEQFF.

The chain combines TRBV6-6 with TRBJ1-4, with D tentatively TRBD1 (5 bases). Per germline, CDR1 MNHNY and CDR2 SVGAGI (reference sequence). This CDR3 comprises 15 residues. V was shortened by 6 bases and J by 0 bases, with 11 bases between the two germline ends. CDR3 bases: TGTGCCAGCAGGATAGGGGATCCAACTAATGAAAAACTGTTTTTT. Translating gives CASRIGDPTNEKLFF.

The chain uses TRBV3-1 (or the pseudogene TRBV3-2) and TRBJ2-1, with D perhaps assigned TRBD1 or TRBD2 (8 bases each). Germline CDR1 and CDR2: LGHDT and YNNKEL (reference sequence). V was cut by 7 bases and J by 10 bases, with 23 bases left in between. The length of the CDR3 is 15 residues. Written as DNA, the CDR3 is TGTGCCAGCAACCAGCGGGGGAACAGGGGGGAGGAGCAGTTCTTC. It yields the protein CASNQRGNRGEEQFF.

This clone has just one count. The chain joins TRBV5-4 to TRBJ1-2; TRBD1 aligns across 8 bases. The CDR3 is 16 residues long. The junction had 11 bases not matched to a gene; V was cut back by 0 bases and J by 7 bases. Germline lookup yields CDR1 SGHNT and CDR2 YYREEE (reference sequence). CDR3 nucleotides: TGTGCCAGCAGCTTGGCCCTGGGGACAGGAATGGGTGGCTACACCTTC. Translating it yields CASSLALGTGMGGYTF. The full variable domain, rest sourced from reference TRBV5-4 and TRBJ1-2, is ETGVTQSPTHLIKTRGQQVTLRCSSQSGHNTVSWYQQALGQGPQFIFQYYREEENGRGNFPPRFSGLQFPNYSSELNVNALELDDSALYLCASSLALGTGMGGYTFGSGTRLTVV.

The J gene is TRBJ1-6, the V gene TRBV7-9, with 8 nucleotides matching TRBD1. This CDR3 contains 17 residues. V shed 5 bases and J 5 bases; nucleotides not matched to a gene: 11. Germline V lookup: CDR1 SEHNR, CDR2 FQNEAQ (reference sequence). CDR3 in DNA: TGTGCCAGCAGCCCCCGGACAGGGTCGGCTAATAATTCACCCCTCCACTTT. It codes for CASSPRTGSANNSPLHF.

The count of this clone is one. The CDR3 is CASSEVEGANSPLHF. CDR3 in DNA: TGTGCCAGCAGTGAAGTGGAGGGTGCAAATTCACCCCTCCACTTT. The V gene is TRBV6-1, the J gene TRBJ1-6; D is ambiguous. In germline, CDR1 is MNHNS, CDR2 SASEGT. The CDR3 covers 15 residues. V was shortened by 1 base and J by 7 bases, with 11 bases between the two germline ends.

This clone is a singleton in its sample. The chain is built from TRBV2 and TRBJ2-3, with unresolved D. The CDR3 has 12 amino acids. The V and J ends lost 5 bases and 5 bases respectively, with 8 bases between them. Looked up from germline, CDR1 is SNHLY and CDR2 is FYNNEI. In DNA, the CDR3 is TGTGCCAGCAGTACAGCTGGAGATACGCAGTATTTT. Translating it yields CASSTAGDTQYF.

J is TRBJ1-4 and V is TRBV27; 7 nucleotides line up with TRBD1. With V trimmed by 4 bases and J by 10 bases, 15 bases remained unmatched. The CDR3 is 16 amino acids. Germline-derived CDR1 and CDR2 are MNHEY and SMNVEV (reference sequence). The CDR3: CASSSLRQGLNRKLFF. DNA for the CDR3: TGTGCCAGCAGTTCCCTCCGACAGGGCCTAAATAGAAAACTGTTTTTT.

This chain uses TRBV6-5 with TRBJ1-1, with TRBD1 matching over 7 bases. Looked up from germline, CDR1 is MNHEY and CDR2 is SVGAGI. The CDR3 covers 14 residues. J lost 1 base, V lost 6 bases, and 5 bases had no gene match. CDR3 residues: CASSKDRSNTEAFF. CDR3 nucleotides: TGTGCCAGCAGCAAGGACAGGTCGAACACTGAAGCTTTCTTT.

The DNA of the CDR3 is TGCAGCGTTGCACAGGGGGCTGGTGGCTACACCTTC. This translates into CSVAQGAGGYTF. The chain is built from TRBV29-1 and TRBJ1-2; 9 bases match TRBD1. Looked up from germline, CDR1 is SQVTM and CDR2 is ANQGSEA. V trimming: 4 bases; J trimming: 7 bases; junction bases outside the gene matches: 4. CDR3 length: 12 residues.

The CDR3 DNA reads TGTGCCAGCAGCTTTCGACGGAGTAGTTATGGCTACACCTTC. Translation gives CASSFRRSSYGYTF. The chain links TRBV11-2 to TRBJ1-2; D is unclear. The CDR3 is 14 residues long. From germline, CDR1 is SGHAT and CDR2 FQNNGV. Trimming cost V 3 bases and J 5 bases, with 13 bases left between them.

CDR3 sequence (DNA): TGTGCCAGCAGAAAGACAGGGGCCCGGGAGCAGTTCTTC. Its translation: CASRKTGAREQFF. V is TRBV2 and J is TRBJ2-1; 8 bases map to TRBD1. This CDR3 has 13 amino acids. Trimming removed 6 bases from V and 10 bases from J; junction bases left unmatched: 8. Looked up from germline, CDR1 is SNHLY and CDR2 is FYNNEI.

The DNA for the CDR3 is TGTGCCAGTGGAGCCGGGACAGGGAATGAAGCTTTCTTT. Translation gives CASGAGTGNEAFF. The chain combines TRBV19 with TRBJ1-1, with TRBD1 identical over 9 bases. The V gene end was trimmed by 8 bases and the J gene end by 7 bases; junction bases not matched to a gene: 8. Germline loops: CDR1 LNHDA, CDR2 SQIVND (reference sequence). The CDR3 totals 13 residues.

The chain couples TRBV5-4 to TRBJ1-3, with D possibly TRBD1 on 6 matching bases. CDR1 is SGHNT and CDR2 is YYREEE in the germline V gene (reference sequence). The length of the CDR3 is 17 residues. Trimming removed 4 bases from V and 0 bases from J, with 17 bases in between. The CDR3: CASSIWVGAFSGNTIYF. CDR3 sequence (DNA): TGTGCCAGCAGCATTTGGGTGGGGGCGTTCTCTGGAAACACCATATATTTT. The full variable domain, in which reference TRBV5-4 and TRBJ1-3 provide the parts outside the CDR3, is ETGVTQSPTHLIKTRGQQVTLRCSSQSGHNTVSWYQQALGQGPQFIFQYYREEENGRGNFPPRFSGLQFPNYSSELNVNALELDDSALYLCASSIWVGAFSGNTIYFGEGSWLTVV.